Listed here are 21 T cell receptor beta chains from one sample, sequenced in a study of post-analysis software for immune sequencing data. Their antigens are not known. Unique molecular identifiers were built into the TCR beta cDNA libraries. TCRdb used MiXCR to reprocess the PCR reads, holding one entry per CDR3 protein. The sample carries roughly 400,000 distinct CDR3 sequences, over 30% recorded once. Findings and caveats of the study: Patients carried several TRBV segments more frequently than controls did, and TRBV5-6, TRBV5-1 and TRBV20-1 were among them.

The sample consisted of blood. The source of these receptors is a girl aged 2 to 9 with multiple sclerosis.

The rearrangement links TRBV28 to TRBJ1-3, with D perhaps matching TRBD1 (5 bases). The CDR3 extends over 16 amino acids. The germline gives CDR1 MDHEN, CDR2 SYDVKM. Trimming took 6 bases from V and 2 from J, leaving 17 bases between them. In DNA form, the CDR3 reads TGTGCCAGCAGACCTGAGCGGGGCGGCACTGGAAACACCATATATTTT. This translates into CASRPERGGTGNTIYF.

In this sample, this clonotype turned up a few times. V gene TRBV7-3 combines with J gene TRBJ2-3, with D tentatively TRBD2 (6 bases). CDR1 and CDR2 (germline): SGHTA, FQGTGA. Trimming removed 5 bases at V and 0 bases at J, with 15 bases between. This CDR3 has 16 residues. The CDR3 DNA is TGTGCCAGCAGCCCTAACTCCCTAGCGAGCACAGATACGCAGTATTTT. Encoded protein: CASSPNSLASTDTQYF.

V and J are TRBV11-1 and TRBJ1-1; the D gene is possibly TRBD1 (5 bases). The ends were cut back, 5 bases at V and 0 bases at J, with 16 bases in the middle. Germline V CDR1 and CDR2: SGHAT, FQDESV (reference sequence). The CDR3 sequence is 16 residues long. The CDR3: CASSIHGGGMNTEAFF. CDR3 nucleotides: TGTGCCAGCAGCATCCACGGCGGGGGTATGAACACTGAAGCTTTCTTT. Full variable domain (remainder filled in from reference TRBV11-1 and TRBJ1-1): EAEVAQSPRYKITEKSQAVAFWCDPISGHATLYWYRQILGQGPELLVQFQDESVVDDSQLPKDRFSAERLKGVDSTLKIQPAELGDSAMYLCASSIHGGGMNTEAFFGQGTRLTVV.

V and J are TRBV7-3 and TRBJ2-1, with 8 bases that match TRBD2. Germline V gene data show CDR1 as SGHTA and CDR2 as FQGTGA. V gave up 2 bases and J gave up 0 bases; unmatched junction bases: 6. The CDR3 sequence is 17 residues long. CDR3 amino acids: CASSLFPGGPSYNEQFF. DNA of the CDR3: TGTGCCAGCAGCTTATTCCCGGGGGGGCCCTCCTACAATGAGCAGTTCTTC.

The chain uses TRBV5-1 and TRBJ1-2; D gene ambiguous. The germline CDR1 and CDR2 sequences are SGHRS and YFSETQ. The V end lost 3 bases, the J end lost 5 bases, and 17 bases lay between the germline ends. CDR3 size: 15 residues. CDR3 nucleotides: TGCGCCAGCAGCTCGGCGGTAGGGAACTGGTATGGCTACACCTTC. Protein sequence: CASSSAVGNWYGYTF.

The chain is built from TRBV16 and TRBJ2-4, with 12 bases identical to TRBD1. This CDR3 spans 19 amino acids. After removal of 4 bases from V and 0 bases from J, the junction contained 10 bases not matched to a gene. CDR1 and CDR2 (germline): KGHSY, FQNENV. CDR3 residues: CASSPPGQGAVLAKNIQYF. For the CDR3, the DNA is TGTGCCAGCAGCCCACCGGGACAGGGGGCCGTCTTAGCCAAAAACATTCAGTACTTC.

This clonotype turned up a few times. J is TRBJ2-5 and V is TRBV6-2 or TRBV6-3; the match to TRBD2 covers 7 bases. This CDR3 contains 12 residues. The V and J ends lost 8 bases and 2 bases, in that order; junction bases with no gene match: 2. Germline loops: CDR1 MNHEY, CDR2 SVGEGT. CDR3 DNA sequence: TGTGCCAGCGGGGGACTACAAGAGACCCAGTACTTC. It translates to CASGGLQETQYF.

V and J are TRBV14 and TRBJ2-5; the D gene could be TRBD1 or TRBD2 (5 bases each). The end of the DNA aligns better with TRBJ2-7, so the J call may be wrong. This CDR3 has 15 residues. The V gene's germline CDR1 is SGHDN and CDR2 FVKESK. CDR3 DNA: TGTGCCAGCAGCCAGGGACCGGGACGGCACTACGAGCAGTACTTC. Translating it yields CASSQGPGRHYEQYF.

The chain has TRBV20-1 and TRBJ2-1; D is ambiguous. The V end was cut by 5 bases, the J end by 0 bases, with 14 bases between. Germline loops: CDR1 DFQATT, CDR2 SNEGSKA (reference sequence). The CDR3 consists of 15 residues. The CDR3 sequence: CSALTRARSYNEQFF. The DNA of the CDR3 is TGCAGTGCTTTGACCCGGGCACGCTCCTACAATGAGCAGTTCTTC.

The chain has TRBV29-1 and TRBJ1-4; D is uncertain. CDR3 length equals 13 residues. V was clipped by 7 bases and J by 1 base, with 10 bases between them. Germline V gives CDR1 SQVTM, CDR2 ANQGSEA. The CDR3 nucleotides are TGCAGCGCCGTAGTTGGAACTAATGAAAAACTGTTTTTT. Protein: CSAVVGTNEKLFF.

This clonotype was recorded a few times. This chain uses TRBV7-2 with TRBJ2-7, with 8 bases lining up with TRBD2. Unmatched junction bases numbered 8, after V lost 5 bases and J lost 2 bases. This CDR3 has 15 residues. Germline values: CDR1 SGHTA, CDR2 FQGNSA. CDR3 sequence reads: CASSAQRGNTYEQYF. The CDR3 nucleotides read TGTGCCAGCAGCGCCCAGCGGGGGAATACCTACGAGCAGTACTTC.

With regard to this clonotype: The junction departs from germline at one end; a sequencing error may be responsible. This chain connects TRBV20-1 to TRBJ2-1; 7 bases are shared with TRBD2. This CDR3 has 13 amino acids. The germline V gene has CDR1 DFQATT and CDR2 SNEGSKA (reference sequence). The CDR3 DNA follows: TGCAGTGCCCCGGGGGGAGCCTACAATGGGCAGTTCTTC. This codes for CSAPGGAYNGQFF.

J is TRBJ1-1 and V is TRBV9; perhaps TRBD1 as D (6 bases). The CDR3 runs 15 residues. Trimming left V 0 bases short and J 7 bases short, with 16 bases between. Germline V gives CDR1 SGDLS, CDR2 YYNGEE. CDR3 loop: CASSVGLDSPLEAFF. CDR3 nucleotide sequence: TGTGCCAGCAGCGTAGGACTGGACAGCCCGCTTGAAGCTTTCTTT.

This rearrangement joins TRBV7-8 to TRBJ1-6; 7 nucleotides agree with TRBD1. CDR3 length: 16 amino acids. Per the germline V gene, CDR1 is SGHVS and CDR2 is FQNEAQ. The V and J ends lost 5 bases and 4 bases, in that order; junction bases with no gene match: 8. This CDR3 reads CASSGGQRVYNSPLHF. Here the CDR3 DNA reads TGTGCCAGCAGCGGGGGACAGCGTGTATATAATTCACCCCTCCACTTT. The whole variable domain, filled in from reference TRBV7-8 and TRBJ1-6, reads GAGVSQSPRYKVAKRGQDVALRCDPISGHVSLFWYQQALGQGPEFLTYFQNEAQLDKSGLPSDRFFAERPEGSVSTLKIQRTQQEDSAVYLCASSGGQRVYNSPLHFGNGTRLTVT.

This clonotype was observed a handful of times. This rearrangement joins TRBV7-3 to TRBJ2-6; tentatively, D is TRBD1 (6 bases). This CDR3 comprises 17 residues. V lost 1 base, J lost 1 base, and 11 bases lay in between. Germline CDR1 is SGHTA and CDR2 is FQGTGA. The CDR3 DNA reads TGTGCCAGCAGCTTAATCCCGGACAGATCTGGGGCCAACGTCCTGACTTTC. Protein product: CASSLIPDRSGANVLTF.

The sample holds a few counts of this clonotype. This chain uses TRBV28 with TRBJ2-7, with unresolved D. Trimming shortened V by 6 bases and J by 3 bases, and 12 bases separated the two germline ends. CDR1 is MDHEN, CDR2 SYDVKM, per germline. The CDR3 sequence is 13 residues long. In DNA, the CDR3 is TGTGCCAGCAGGTCCCCTAGAAACTACGAGCAGTACTTC. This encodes CASRSPRNYEQYF. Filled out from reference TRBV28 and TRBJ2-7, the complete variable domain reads DVKVTQSSRYLVKRTGEKVFLECVQDMDHENMFWYRQDPGLGLRLIYFSYDVKMKEKGDIPEGYSVSREKKERFSLILESASTNQTSMYLCASRSPRNYEQYFGPGTRLTVT.

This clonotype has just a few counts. CDR3 sequence (DNA): TGTGCCAGCAGTCCCGGACTGCTTCGGGGATCACCCCTCCACTTT. This encodes CASSPGLLRGSPLHF. The rearrangement uses TRBV6-2 or TRBV6-3 and TRBJ1-6; unclear D gene. This CDR3 has 15 residues. The germline V gene has CDR1 MNHEY and CDR2 SVGEGT. Between the trimmed V and J ends, which lost 5 bases and 10 bases, there was a span of 18 bases.

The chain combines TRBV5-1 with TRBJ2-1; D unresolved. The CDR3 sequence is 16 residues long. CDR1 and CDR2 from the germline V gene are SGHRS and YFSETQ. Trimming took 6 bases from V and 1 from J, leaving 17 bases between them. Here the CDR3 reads CASTEQGRTSYNEQFF. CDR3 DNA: TGCGCCAGCACCGAACAAGGCCGAACTTCCTACAATGAGCAGTTCTTC.

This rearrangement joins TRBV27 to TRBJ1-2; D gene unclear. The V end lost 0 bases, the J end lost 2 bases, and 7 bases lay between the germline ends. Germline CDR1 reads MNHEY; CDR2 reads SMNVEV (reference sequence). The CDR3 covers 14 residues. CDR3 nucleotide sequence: TGTGCCAGCAGTTTATCTGGCAGAAACTATGGCTACACCTTC. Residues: CASSLSGRNYGYTF.

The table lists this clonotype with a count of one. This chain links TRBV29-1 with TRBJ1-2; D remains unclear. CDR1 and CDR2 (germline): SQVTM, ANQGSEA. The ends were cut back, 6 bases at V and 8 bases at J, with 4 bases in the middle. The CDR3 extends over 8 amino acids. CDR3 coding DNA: TGCAGCGTGGTCGGCTACACCTTC. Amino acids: CSVVGYTF.

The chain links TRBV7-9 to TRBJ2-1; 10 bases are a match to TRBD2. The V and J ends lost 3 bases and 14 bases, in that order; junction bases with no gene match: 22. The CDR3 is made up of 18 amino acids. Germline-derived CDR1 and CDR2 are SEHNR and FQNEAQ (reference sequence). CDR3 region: CASSFLGGTSGTPMKEFF. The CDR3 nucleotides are TGTGCCAGCAGCTTCCTAGGGGGTACTAGCGGGACCCCAATGAAGGAGTTCTTC.